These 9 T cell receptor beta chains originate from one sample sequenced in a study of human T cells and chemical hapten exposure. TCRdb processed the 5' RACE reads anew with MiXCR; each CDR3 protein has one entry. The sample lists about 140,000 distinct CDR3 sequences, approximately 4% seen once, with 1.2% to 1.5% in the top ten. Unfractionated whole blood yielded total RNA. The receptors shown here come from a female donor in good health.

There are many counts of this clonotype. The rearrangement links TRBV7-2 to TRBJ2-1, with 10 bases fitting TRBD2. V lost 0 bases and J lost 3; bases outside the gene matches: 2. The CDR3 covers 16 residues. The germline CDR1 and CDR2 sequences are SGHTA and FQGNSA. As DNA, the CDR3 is TGTGCCAGCAGCTTAGCCGGGACTAGCGACTACAATGAGCAGTTCTTC. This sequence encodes CASSLAGTSDYNEQFF.

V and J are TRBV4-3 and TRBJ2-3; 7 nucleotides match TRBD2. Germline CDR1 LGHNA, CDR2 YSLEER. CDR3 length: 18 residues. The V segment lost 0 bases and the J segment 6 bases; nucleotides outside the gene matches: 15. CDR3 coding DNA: TGCGCCAGCAGCCAAGATCTAACCTCGGCGGGGGTCCCCGATACGCAGTATTTT. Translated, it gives CASSQDLTSAGVPDTQYF.

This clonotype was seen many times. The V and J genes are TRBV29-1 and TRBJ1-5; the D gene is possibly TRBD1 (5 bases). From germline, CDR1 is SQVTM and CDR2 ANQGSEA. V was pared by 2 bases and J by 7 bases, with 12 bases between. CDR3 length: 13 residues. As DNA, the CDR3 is TGCAGCGTTGAAATCAGGGTCGGCCAGCCCCAGCATTTT. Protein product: CSVEIRVGQPQHF.

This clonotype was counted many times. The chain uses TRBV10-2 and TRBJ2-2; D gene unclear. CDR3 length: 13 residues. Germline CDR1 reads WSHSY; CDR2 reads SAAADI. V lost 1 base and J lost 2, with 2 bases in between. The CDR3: CASSEFNTGELFF. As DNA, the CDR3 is TGCGCCAGCAGTGAGTTTAACACCGGGGAGCTGTTTTTT.

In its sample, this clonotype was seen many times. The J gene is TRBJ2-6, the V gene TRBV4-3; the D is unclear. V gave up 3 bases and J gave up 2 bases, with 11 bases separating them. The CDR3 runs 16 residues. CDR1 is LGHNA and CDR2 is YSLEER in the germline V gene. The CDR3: CASSQWGTTGANVLTF. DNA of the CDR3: TGCGCCAGCAGCCAGTGGGGAACTACTGGGGCCAACGTCCTGACTTTC.

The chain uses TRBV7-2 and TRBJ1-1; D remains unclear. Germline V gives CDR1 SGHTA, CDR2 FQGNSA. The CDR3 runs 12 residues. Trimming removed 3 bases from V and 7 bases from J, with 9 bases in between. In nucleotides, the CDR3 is TGTGCCAGCAGCTTCACAGCCGGTGAAGCTTTCTTT. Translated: CASSFTAGEAFF. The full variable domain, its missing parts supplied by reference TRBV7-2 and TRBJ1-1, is GAGVSQSPSNKVTEKGKDVELRCDPISGHTALYWYRQSLGQGLEFLIYFQGNSAPDKSGLPSDRFSAERTGGSVSTLTIQRTQQEDSAVYLCASSFTAGEAFFGQGTRLTVV.

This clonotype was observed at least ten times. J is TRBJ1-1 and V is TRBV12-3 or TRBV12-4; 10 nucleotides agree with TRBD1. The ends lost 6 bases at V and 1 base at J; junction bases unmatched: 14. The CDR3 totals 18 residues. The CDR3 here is CASRRRQGAKPRNTEAFF. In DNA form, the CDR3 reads TGTGCCAGCAGACGCCGACAGGGGGCCAAACCCCGGAACACTGAAGCTTTCTTT.

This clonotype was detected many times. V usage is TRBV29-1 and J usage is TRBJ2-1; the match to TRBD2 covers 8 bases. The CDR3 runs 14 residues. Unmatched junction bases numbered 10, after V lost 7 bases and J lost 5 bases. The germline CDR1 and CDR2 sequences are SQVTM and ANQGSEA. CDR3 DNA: TGCAGCGCCTCGGCGGGGGGCCTCCACAATGAGCAGTTCTTC. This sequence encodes CSASAGGLHNEQFF.

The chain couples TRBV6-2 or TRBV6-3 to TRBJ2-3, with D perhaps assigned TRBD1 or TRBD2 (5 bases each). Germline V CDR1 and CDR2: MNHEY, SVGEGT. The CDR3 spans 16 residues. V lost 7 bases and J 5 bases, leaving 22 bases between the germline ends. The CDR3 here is CASTVMGRGLLDTQYF. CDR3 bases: TGTGCCAGCACCGTAATGGGGCGAGGGCTGTTAGATACGCAGTATTTT.